This TCR beta chain was sequenced for a study of T cells after yellow fever vaccination. Study results and caveats: It was the secondary response that reached its peak faster, day 5 versus 15, but it was weaker. Abundant clonotypes from the bulk population could have been carried over as contaminants into FACS-sorted repertoires. Only a small proportion of the clonotypes turned up in both the CD4 and the CD8 compartments, likely arising from convergent recombination. Reappearing after the booster were most of the clones from primary vaccination (around 96% CD4, roughly 86% CD8).

The CDR3 contains 16 residues. Germline V gene lookup returns CDR1 MNHEY and CDR2 SVGAGI. V shed 0 bases, J shed 7 bases, and the junction held 8 bases outside the gene matches. Points on this clonotype: Its target is unknown.

Via MiXCR, TCRdb re-called the 5' RACE reads, giving one row per CDR3 protein. Seen here are nearly 550,000 distinct CDR3 sequences, approximately 21% observed once, and the top ten hold approximately 15%. This sequence was found in a man aged 30 to 39 who received the YFV17D yellow fever vaccine. V gene TRBV6-5 combines with J gene TRBJ2-2; 7 bases are shared with TRBD1. This material consisted of PBMCs, taken 15 days after the yellow fever booster vaccination. The CDR3 DNA is TGTGCCAGCAGTTACTCGAATACAGGGGTGGGCGGGGAGCTGTTTTTT. It specifies CASSYSNTGVGGELFF.